The next 27 T cell receptor beta chains were all read from a single sample in a study of T cells in Graves' hyperthyroidism and ophthalmopathy. Amplified TCR beta CDR3 regions derived from RNA transcripts. TCR CDR3 underwent first-round RT-PCR with the HTBI primer set. TCRdb re-called the multiplex PCR reads with MiXCR, one entry per CDR3 protein. The table records about 760,000 distinct CDR3 sequences, about 35% of them present only once. Input material: blood. Source of these receptors: a woman in her thirties or forties with Graves' hyperthyroidism.

The rearrangement uses TRBV19 and TRBJ1-5; TRBD1 might be the D (5 bases). The CDR3 is 15 amino acids. The ends were cut back, 7 bases at V and 2 bases at J, with 15 bases in the middle. CDR1 and CDR2 from the germline V gene are LNHDA and SQIVND (reference sequence). This CDR3 is CASKISRGGNQPQHF. The CDR3 coding sequence is TGTGCCAGTAAGATCTCGAGGGGAGGCAATCAGCCCCAGCATTTT.

In this sample, this clonotype turned up many times. The J gene is TRBJ1-2, the V gene TRBV7-9; D is unclear. The CDR3 consists of 17 residues. Trimming took off 4 bases at V and 2 bases at J, with 20 bases between the two ends. The germline V gene encodes CDR1 SEHNR and CDR2 FQNEAQ (reference sequence). The CDR3 DNA reads as TGTGCCAGCAGCTCCGCCAGCGTGAGGAGAGGAAACTATGGCTACACCTTC. Protein sequence: CASSSASVRRGNYGYTF.

This clonotype was seen many times. The chain carries TRBV7-6 and TRBJ1-2; TRBD1 is a possible D gene (6 bases). V dropped 5 bases and J dropped 8 bases, with 18 bases sitting between them. Germline V lookup: CDR1 SGHVS, CDR2 FNYEAQ. The CDR3 contains 14 residues. The CDR3 spells CASSQQGGRGGYTF. The DNA of the CDR3 is TGTGCCAGCAGCCAGCAGGGCGGCAGGGGAGGCTACACCTTC.

This clonotype was observed once. The V call is TRBV29-1, the J call TRBJ2-1; 10 positions match TRBD2. Germline CDR1 and CDR2: SQVTM and ANQGSEA. J lost 2 bases, V lost 6 bases, and 1 base had no gene match. This CDR3 contains 13 residues. The CDR3 spells CSVGLAPYNEQFF. CDR3 nucleotides: TGCAGCGTGGGACTAGCGCCCTACAATGAGCAGTTCTTC.

This clonotype occurred a few times. V gene TRBV7-2 combines with J gene TRBJ2-3, with D possibly called TRBD1 or TRBD2 (5 bases each). CDR1 is SGHTA, CDR2 FQGNSA, per germline. V was cut by 5 bases and J by 2 bases, with 11 bases left in between. CDR3 length: 14 amino acids. This chain's CDR3 is CASSGGQNTDTQYF. CDR3 nucleotide sequence: TGTGCCAGCAGCGGGGGTCAGAACACAGATACGCAGTATTTT.

This chain connects TRBV14 to TRBJ1-2; tentatively, D is TRBD1 (5 bases). This CDR3 comprises 13 residues. Per germline, CDR1 SGHDN and CDR2 FVKESK. Trimming stripped 3 bases from V and 3 bases from J, with 8 bases between. The chain's CDR3 is CASSHRDYYGYTF. CDR3 sequence (DNA): TGTGCCAGCAGCCACCGGGACTACTATGGCTACACCTTC.

This chain uses TRBV7-9 with TRBJ2-2; perhaps TRBD1 as D (5 bases). The CDR3 covers 14 residues. Per germline, CDR1 SEHNR and CDR2 FQNEAQ (reference sequence). Trimming left V 6 bases short and J 4 bases short, with 12 bases between. The CDR3 sequence: CASRQGHSTGELFF. In nucleotides, the CDR3 is TGTGCCAGCAGGCAGGGCCATTCCACCGGGGAGCTGTTTTTT.

The genes are TRBV4-2 and TRBJ1-1; D perhaps matches TRBD1 (5 bases). The CDR3 is 16 amino acids. Between the trimmed V and J ends, which lost 5 bases and 1 base, there was a span of 17 bases. From germline, CDR1 is LGHNA and CDR2 YNFKEQ. The CDR3 DNA sequence: TGTGCCAGCAGCTCCCTGGCAGGGCCGGCGAACACTGAAGCTTTCTTT. It encodes CASSSLAGPANTEAFF.

This clonotype came up a few times. The rearrangement uses TRBV27 and TRBJ2-5; a possible D gene is TRBD2 (5 bases). Trimming cost V 11 bases and J 4 bases, with 17 bases left between them. The CDR3 extends over 13 amino acids. Germline CDR1 MNHEY, CDR2 SMNVEV (reference sequence). The CDR3 region is CASKAVNGETQYF. CDR3 bases: TGTGCCTCAAAAGCGGTAAATGGAGAGACCCAGTACTTC.

A note on this clonotype: This may arise from a read error, as a much more abundant clone is one base away. DNA of the CDR3: TGCGGCGTGGCCCGGGACAAGAACACTGAAGCTTTCTTT. This sequence encodes CGVARDKNTEAFF. V is TRBV29-1 and J is TRBJ1-1, with a possible D match to TRBD1 (6 bases). The CDR3 has 13 amino acids. Germline lookup yields CDR1 SQVTM and CDR2 ANQGSEA.

This clonotype occurred many times. The CDR3 nucleotides are TGTGCCAGCAGCTTAGAGATCGGGATCTATGGCTACACCTTC. Protein: CASSLEIGIYGYTF. V usage is TRBV7-2 and J usage is TRBJ1-2; D gene uncertain. Germline lookup yields CDR1 SGHTA and CDR2 FQGNSA. This CDR3 contains 14 residues. Trimming left V 1 base short and J 4 bases short, with 10 bases between. The full variable domain, completed using reference TRBV7-2 and TRBJ1-2, is GAGVSQSPSNKVTEKGKDVELRCDPISGHTALYWYRQSLGQGLEFLIYFQGNSAPDKSGLPSDRFSAERTGGSVSTLTIQRTQQEDSAVYLCASSLEIGIYGYTFGSGTRLTVV.

A few counts support this clonotype. The chain uses TRBV19 and TRBJ2-5; D might be TRBD1 (6 bases). This CDR3 has 15 residues. Germline loops: CDR1 LNHDA, CDR2 SQIVND (reference sequence). Trimming shortened V by 4 bases and J by 4 bases, and 16 bases separated the two germline ends. CDR3 coding DNA: TGTGCCAGTAGTACCTACCGGACAGAAGGAGAGACCCAGTACTTC. Protein sequence: CASSTYRTEGETQYF.

This clonotype appeared many times. This rearrangement joins TRBV20-1 to TRBJ1-4, with D tentatively TRBD1 (5 bases). This CDR3 comprises 14 residues. Germline CDR1 is DFQATT and CDR2 is SNEGSKA (reference sequence). V dropped 6 bases and J dropped 8 bases, with 19 bases sitting between them. The CDR3 loop is CSAKLRTGTEKLFF. The CDR3 bases are TGCAGTGCCAAACTCCGAACCGGGACCGAAAAACTGTTTTTT.

In this sample, this clonotype turned up many times. CDR3 loop: CASSWDPYGYTF. In DNA form, the CDR3 reads TGTGCCAGCAGCTGGGACCCCTATGGCTACACCTTC. V and J are TRBV5-6 and TRBJ1-2; possible D gene TRBD1, 5 bases. Per the germline V gene, CDR1 is SGHDT and CDR2 is YYEEEE. V lost 3 bases to trimming and J lost 4 bases, with 7 bases between them. The CDR3 has 12 residues.

The J gene is TRBJ2-7, the V gene TRBV12-3 or TRBV12-4; perhaps D is TRBD1 or TRBD2 (5 bases each). This CDR3 contains 15 residues. V lost 5 bases and J lost 0, with 14 bases in between. The CDR3 DNA sequence: TGTGCCAGCAGTCGACTACACAGGAGCTCCTACGAGCAGTACTTC. This codes for CASSRLHRSSYEQYF.

At least ten counts were recorded for this clonotype. This chain joins TRBV7-8 and TRBJ2-7, with 14 bases lining up with TRBD2. V trimming: 5 bases; J trimming: 9 bases; junction bases outside the gene matches: 12. CDR1 SGHVS and CDR2 FQNEAQ come from the germline V gene. This CDR3 spans 16 amino acids. CDR3 loop: CASSRTGTSGGSVQYF. CDR3 in DNA: TGTGCCAGCAGCCGGACTGGGACTAGCGGGGGTTCGGTGCAGTACTTC.

This clonotype was observed at least ten times. The chain has TRBV19 and TRBJ1-2; the match to TRBD1 covers 7 bases. The germline V gene encodes CDR1 LNHDA and CDR2 SQIVND (reference sequence). The junction had 18 bases not matched to a gene; V was cut back by 3 bases and J by 8 bases. The CDR3 runs 17 residues. This CDR3 reads CASSIRVGDSTFDGYTF. CDR3 nucleotides: TGTGCCAGTAGTATCCGAGTAGGGGACAGCACCTTTGACGGCTACACCTTC.

The chain carries TRBV19 and TRBJ1-1; 7 nucleotides match TRBD1. The CDR3 is 14 residues long. The germline V gene encodes CDR1 LNHDA and CDR2 SQIVND (reference sequence). Germline trimming cut 4 bases from V and 4 bases from J; bases unmatched to any gene: 6. The CDR3 DNA sequence: TGTGCCAGTAGTAACCGACAGGGTCGCACTGAAGCTTTCTTT. Its protein is CASSNRQGRTEAFF. The full variable domain, rest sourced from reference TRBV19 and TRBJ1-1, is DGGITQSPKYLFRKEGQNVTLSCEQNLNHDAMYWYRQDPGQGLRLIYYSQIVNDFQKGDIAEGYSVSREKKESFPLTVTSAQKNPTAFYLCASSNRQGRTEAFFGQGTRLTVV.

This chain joins TRBV4-2 and TRBJ2-2; possibly TRBD1 or TRBD2 for D (6 bases each). Trimming removed 0 bases from V and 6 bases from J, with 11 bases in between. CDR3 length: 15 amino acids. Looked up from germline, CDR1 is LGHNA and CDR2 is YNFKEQ. The CDR3 region is CASSQERGEPGELFF. CDR3 nucleotides: TGTGCCAGCAGCCAAGAGAGGGGGGAGCCCGGGGAGCTGTTTTTT.

This clonotype was seen only a few times. V usage is TRBV12-3 or TRBV12-4 and J usage is TRBJ1-3; D remains unclear. This CDR3 is 13 amino acids long. Trimming took 10 bases from V and 4 from J, leaving 14 bases between them. CDR3 bases: TGTGCCACGTCTCTGGTACTAGGAAACACCATATATTTT. Translated: CATSLVLGNTIYF.

This clonotype appeared many times. J is TRBJ1-1 and V is TRBV24-1; 8 bases align to TRBD1. Germline V gene data show CDR1 as KGHDR and CDR2 as SFDVKD. The CDR3 covers 13 residues. J was trimmed by 1 base and V by 8 bases; bases with no gene match: 2. As DNA, the CDR3 is TGTGCCACCACCGACAGGGGGAACACTGAAGCTTTCTTT. Translated, it gives CATTDRGNTEAFF.

The chain recombines TRBV7-9 with TRBJ2-2; D is ambiguous. V gave up 7 bases and J gave up 3 bases, with 9 bases separating them. CDR3 length: 13 amino acids. In germline, CDR1 is SEHNR, CDR2 FQNEAQ (reference sequence). In DNA form, the CDR3 reads TGTGCCAGCACTACCGTGTACACCGGGGAGCTGTTTTTT. This codes for CASTTVYTGELFF.

The CDR3 nucleotides read TGTGCCAGCAGCCAAAATTCCGGAGACACTGAAGCTTTCTTT. Its translation: CASSQNSGDTEAFF. The V and J genes are TRBV7-2 and TRBJ1-1; no reliable D call. Germline V CDR1 and CDR2: SGHTA, FQGNSA. Trimming stripped 5 bases from V and 3 bases from J, with 13 bases between. The CDR3 extends over 14 amino acids.

The V and J genes are TRBV28 and TRBJ2-7; weak D call: TRBD1 (5 bases). V was shortened by 5 bases and J by 1 base, with 12 bases between the two germline ends. The CDR3 contains 14 residues. Per germline, CDR1 MDHEN and CDR2 SYDVKM. The CDR3 DNA is TGTGCCAGCAGTATTCTCCAGGGATCCTACGAGCAGTACTTC. Encoded protein: CASSILQGSYEQYF.

J is TRBJ1-6 and V is TRBV20-1; 10 nucleotides match TRBD1. Germline values: CDR1 DFQATT, CDR2 SNEGSKA (reference sequence). This CDR3 region has 16 residues. V dropped 1 base and J dropped 8; count of bases not matched to a gene: 8. As DNA, the CDR3 is TGCAGTGCTAGAGTGGTTGGAGGGACAGGGGATTCACCCCTCCACTTT. It encodes CSARVVGGTGDSPLHF.

The rearrangement joins TRBV12-3 or TRBV12-4 to TRBJ1-4; D is possibly TRBD1 (5 bases). This CDR3 has 14 residues. With 5 bases removed from V and 5 bases from J, the gap between germline ends came to 12 bases. Here the CDR3 reads CASSHGHQNEKLFF. The CDR3 bases are TGTGCCAGCAGTCACGGACACCAAAATGAAAAACTGTTTTTT.

The rearrangement links TRBV10-2 to TRBJ1-2; D might be TRBD1 (6 bases). Germline CDR1 is WSHSY and CDR2 is SAAADI. Trimming pared 2 bases from V and 2 bases from J, leaving 15 bases between. This CDR3 region has 16 residues. Here the CDR3 DNA reads TGCGCCAGCAGTGAGGTGTGGAGGGGGGAAAACTATGGCTACACCTTC. Translation: CASSEVWRGENYGYTF.